The 10 T cell receptor beta chains reported below all come from one sample, sequenced in a study of regulatory T cells in long-lasting Graves disease. Stated time point: newly diagnosed GD, antithyroid drugs for less than 3 months. After RNA was extracted from PBMCs, the TCR library was made from it. Combining iRepertoire HTBI primers with Arm-PCR of CDR3 regions, the authors built TCR beta libraries. Via MiXCR, TCRdb re-called the multiplex PCR reads, giving one row per CDR3 protein. Of some 500,000 distinct CDR3 sequences detected, about 16% appear once; the ten largest clones hold more than 20%. In addition, the sample was reused for a study of T cells in Graves' hyperthyroidism and ophthalmopathy.

The sequenced sample was peripheral blood mononuclear cells (PBMCs), obtained at new diagnosis, from a patient treated with antithyroid drugs. These receptors were collected from a woman aged 35-65 years with Graves disease.

The chain couples TRBV19 to TRBJ2-7; TRBD2 is a possible D gene (5 bases). This CDR3 is 14 amino acids long. Per the germline V gene, CDR1 is LNHDA and CDR2 is SQIVND (reference sequence). Between the trimmed V and J ends, which lost 4 bases and 0 bases, there was a span of 10 bases. The CDR3 DNA reads TGTGCCAGTAGTACTCCGGGGTACTCCTACGAGCAGTACTTC. Translated: CASSTPGYSYEQYF.

This clonotype has ten or more counts. This chain connects TRBV9 to TRBJ1-1; TRBD1 matches at 7 bases. CDR3 length equals 16 residues. Germline CDR1 SGDLS, CDR2 YYNGEE. The V segment lost 3 bases and the J segment 0 bases; nucleotides outside the gene matches: 8. The CDR3 sequence: CASSAGQVSMNTEAFF. In DNA, the CDR3 is TGTGCCAGCAGCGCTGGACAGGTCAGCATGAACACTGAAGCTTTCTTT.

This clonotype showed up many times. The chain couples TRBV11-2 to TRBJ2-5; tentative D call: TRBD2 (7 bases). V lost 1 base and J lost 5, with 14 bases in between. CDR1 is SGHAT, CDR2 FQNNGV, per germline. This CDR3 has 15 amino acids. The CDR3 region is CASSLGGGATETQYF. The DNA of the CDR3 is TGTGCCAGCAGCTTAGGGGGGGGGGCGACGGAGACCCAGTACTTC. The whole variable domain, remainder taken from reference TRBV11-2 and TRBJ2-5, is EAGVAQSPRYKIIEKRQSVAFWCNPISGHATLYWYQQILGQGPKLLIQFQNNGVVDDSQLPKDRFSAERLKGVDSTLKIQPAKLEDSAVYLCASSLGGGATETQYFGPGTRLLVL.

This clonotype has ten or more counts. The chain employs TRBV2 and TRBJ1-2; D is ambiguous. Germline V gene data show CDR1 as SNHLY and CDR2 as FYNNEI. The CDR3 has 13 amino acids. Trimming took 4 bases from V and 3 from J, leaving 9 bases between them. CDR3 nucleotide sequence: TGTGCCAGCAGTGCGGGGATAGACTATGGCTACACCTTC. Protein: CASSAGIDYGYTF.

The CDR3 reads CASSYARFTGGAETEAFF. DNA of the CDR3: TGTGCCAGCAGTTACGCGCGCTTCACAGGGGGCGCTGAGACTGAAGCTTTCTTT. The chain uses TRBV6-5 and TRBJ1-1; 9 nucleotides line up with TRBD1. The V segment lost 2 bases and the J segment 5 bases; nucleotides outside the gene matches: 15. The CDR3 runs to 18 residues. Per the germline V gene, CDR1 is MNHEY and CDR2 is SVGAGI.

There are many counts of this clonotype. The V call is TRBV6-2 or TRBV6-3, the J call TRBJ2-1, with 8 bases fitting TRBD1. CDR3 length: 15 amino acids. The J segment lost 7 bases and the V segment lost 6 bases, leaving 11 bases of the junction unmatched. CDR1 and CDR2 (germline): MNHEY, SVGEGT. DNA of the CDR3: TGTGCCAGCAGGCAGACAGGGGATACGGGAAATGAGCAGTTCTTC. It yields the protein CASRQTGDTGNEQFF.

In this sample, this clonotype turned up many times. The chain couples TRBV27 to TRBJ2-5; TRBD2 aligns across 9 bases. The ends lost 5 bases at V and 5 bases at J; junction bases unmatched: 12. The germline V gene has CDR1 MNHEY and CDR2 SMNVEV (reference sequence). The CDR3 is 16 amino acids. The CDR3 protein is CASSPQGRGGLETQYF. As DNA, the CDR3 is TGTGCCAGCAGTCCGCAGGGGCGGGGGGGCTTGGAGACCCAGTACTTC.

This clonotype was observed a handful of times. The chain links TRBV28 to TRBJ2-1; 13 bases are shared with TRBD2. The CDR3 spans 18 residues. The V and J ends lost 5 bases and 0 bases, in that order; junction bases with no gene match: 7. Germline V gives CDR1 MDHEN, CDR2 SYDVKM. CDR3 region: CASSRLAGGLLSYNEQFF. The CDR3 DNA sequence: TGTGCCAGCAGTAGACTAGCGGGGGGTCTGCTCTCCTACAATGAGCAGTTCTTC.

The CDR3 here is CASSYEGQRTYEQYF. The CDR3 nucleotides read TGTGCCAGCAGCTACGAGGGACAGCGTACCTACGAGCAGTACTTC. V and J are TRBV6-1 and TRBJ2-7, with 7 bases fitting TRBD1. The germline V gene encodes CDR1 MNHNS and CDR2 SASEGT. The CDR3 runs to 15 residues. V trimming: 6 bases; J trimming: 2 bases; junction bases outside the gene matches: 10.

Ten or more counts support this clonotype. CDR3: CASSLARTEAFF. CDR3 nucleotide sequence: TGCGCCAGCAGCTTAGCGAGGACTGAAGCTTTCTTT. The chain couples TRBV5-1 to TRBJ1-1, with D unclear. V lost 2 bases, J lost 5 bases, and 7 bases lay in between. CDR3 length: 12 amino acids. The germline V gene has CDR1 SGHRS and CDR2 YFSETQ.